Shown below are 29 T cell receptor beta chains from a single sample sequenced in a study of vaccination and CD4 T cells after COVID-19. Documented treatment: approximately 9-day PBMC culture with coronavirus spike peptide pools or control peptides (ViraFEST assay). Sequenced with the Oncomine TCR Beta short-read assay was DNA taken from cultured CD4+ T cells. TCRdb fed the PCR reads into MiXCR, producing one record per CDR3 protein. Altogether 10,000 to 15,000 distinct CDR3 sequences are present, approximately 65% being singletons, with the ten largest covering over 9.5%. Which antigens these TCRs recognize remains unknown. Sequenced material: CD4+ T cells from blood, cultured in vitro. The source is a human donor who had recovered from COVID-19.

This clonotype was detected a few times. The chain combines TRBV7-2 with TRBJ1-1, with D perhaps matching TRBD1 (6 bases). Germline CDR1 reads SGHTA; CDR2 reads FQGNSA. The germline V and J ends were trimmed by 7 bases and 4 bases, with 16 bases remaining between them. The CDR3 sequence is 14 residues long. In nucleotides, the CDR3 is TGTGCCAGCAAGCTTGGGGGGGCGAGCACTGAAGCTTTCTTT. This gives the protein CASKLGGASTEAFF. The complete variable domain, with remaining parts taken from reference TRBV7-2 and TRBJ1-1, reads GAGVSQSPSNKVTEKGKDVELRCDPISGHTALYWYRQSLGQGLEFLIYFQGNSAPDKSGLPSDRFSAERTGGSVSTLTIQRTQQEDSAVYLCASKLGGASTEAFFGQGTRLTVV.

This chain connects TRBV18 to TRBJ2-7, with 9 positions matching TRBD1. This CDR3 has 15 residues. The germline V gene encodes CDR1 KGHSH and CDR2 LQKENI. Trimming took 5 bases from V and 2 from J; bases not matched to a gene: 7. CDR3 amino acids: CASSGQGSSAYEQYF. CDR3 in DNA: TGTGCCAGCTCAGGACAGGGGAGTTCTGCCTACGAGCAGTACTTC.

The rearrangement uses TRBV28 and TRBJ1-2; 8 bases line up with TRBD1. The CDR3 covers 14 residues. The V segment lost 4 bases and the J segment 8 bases; nucleotides outside the gene matches: 9. Germline V gene lookup returns CDR1 MDHEN and CDR2 SYDVKM. The CDR3 DNA reads TGTGCCAGCAGTTCACGACAGGGGAGTGGCGGCTACACCTTC. It specifies CASSSRQGSGGYTF.

As concerns this clonotype: One junction end disagrees with the germline gene, perhaps due to a read error. The chain uses TRBV27 and TRBJ2-1; TRBD2 matches at 10 bases. Germline loops: CDR1 MNHEY, CDR2 SMNVEV (reference sequence). This CDR3 comprises 17 residues. The CDR3 reads CTSSLPKREGLKNEQFF. The CDR3 DNA sequence: TGCACCAGCAGTTTACCTAAGCGGGAGGGCCTTAAGAATGAGCAGTTCTTC.

V gene TRBV6-1 combines with J gene TRBJ1-2; 7 bases are shared with TRBD1. Germline V gives CDR1 MNHNS, CDR2 SASEGT. J gave up 2 bases and V 8 bases, and 11 bases lay outside the gene matches. The CDR3 has 15 amino acids. This CDR3 reads CASVGRDRENYGYTF. CDR3 nucleotides: TGTGCCAGCGTAGGGCGGGACAGAGAAAACTATGGCTACACCTTC.

This clonotype appeared once. This chain connects TRBV20-1 to TRBJ2-7; the D call may be TRBD1 or TRBD2 (6 bases each). V was cut by 0 bases and J by 5 bases, with 14 bases left in between. Germline V CDR1 and CDR2: DFQATT, SNEGSKA (reference sequence). The CDR3 spans 14 residues. CDR3 sequence reads: CSARDGQGRNEQYF. The CDR3, as DNA: TGCAGTGCTAGAGATGGCCAGGGGAGGAACGAGCAGTACTTC.

The rearrangement links TRBV19 to TRBJ2-5; 8 bases align to TRBD2. The germline V gene encodes CDR1 LNHDA and CDR2 SQIVND (reference sequence). The CDR3 length is 17 residues. The V gene end was trimmed by 0 bases and the J gene end by 5 bases; junction bases not matched to a gene: 11. CDR3 coding DNA: TGTGCCAGTAGTATAGATCGGCGGGAGGAATTGGGGGAGACCCAGTACTTC. Protein: CASSIDRREELGETQYF.

The CDR3 coding sequence is TGTGCCAGCAGTGAAGCGCGAATTAGGGCCCCTAGCAATCAGCCCCAGCATTTT. This codes for CASSEARIRAPSNQPQHF. The gene calls are TRBV2 and TRBJ1-5, with D hard to call. V lost 0 bases and J lost 0, with 15 bases in between. Germline V lookup: CDR1 SNHLY, CDR2 FYNNEI. The CDR3 contains 18 residues.

The V call is TRBV20-1, the J call TRBJ2-1; D is undetermined. V was clipped by 2 bases and J by 5 bases, with 10 bases between them. This CDR3 spans 13 amino acids. The germline V gene encodes CDR1 DFQATT and CDR2 SNEGSKA (reference sequence). CDR3 protein: CSARTNTDNEQFF. The CDR3 region has the DNA TGCAGTGCTAGAACTAATACGGACAATGAGCAGTTCTTC.

This clonotype was recorded a few times. The chain couples TRBV6-5 to TRBJ1-6; D is undetermined. V dropped 4 bases and J dropped 7 bases, with 8 bases sitting between them. The CDR3 is made up of 13 amino acids. Germline V gene sequence: CDR1 MNHEY, CDR2 SVGAGI. CDR3 amino acids: CASSFIENSPLHF. The CDR3 nucleotides read TGTGCCAGCAGTTTCATCGAGAATTCACCCCTCCACTTT.

The rearrangement joins TRBV19 to TRBJ1-5, with D tentatively TRBD1 (5 bases). V shed 5 bases and J shed 5 bases, with 19 bases lying between them. CDR3 size: 16 residues. Germline CDR1 is LNHDA and CDR2 is SQIVND (reference sequence). CDR3 nucleotide sequence: TGTGCCAGTAGTTCACCGGGGGACGAGGCTGATCAGCCCCAGCATTTT. Its protein is CASSSPGDEADQPQHF.

This clonotype appeared a few times. The rearrangement uses TRBV7-9 and TRBJ1-1, with 7 nucleotides matching TRBD1. CDR3 length equals 12 residues. After removal of 4 bases from V and 6 bases from J, the junction contained 2 bases not matched to a gene. Germline CDR1 reads SEHNR; CDR2 reads FQNEAQ (reference sequence). As DNA, the CDR3 is TGTGCCAGCAGCTCTCAGGGGGCTGAAGCTTTCTTT. Translating gives CASSSQGAEAFF. Complete variable domain (other parts from reference TRBV7-9 and TRBJ1-1): DTGVSQNPRHKITKRGQNVTFRCDPISEHNRLYWYRQTLGQGPEFLTYFQNEAQLEKSRLLSDRFSAERPKGSFSTLEIQRTEQGDSAMYLCASSSQGAEAFFGQGTRLTVV.

This chain uses TRBV5-1 with TRBJ2-2, with D perhaps TRBD2 (6 bases). This CDR3 comprises 15 residues. CDR1 is SGHRS, CDR2 YFSETQ, per germline. The germline V and J ends were trimmed by 0 bases and 4 bases, with 10 bases remaining between them. CDR3 bases: TGCGCCAGCAGCTTGGCCGGGAGCACCACCGGGGAGCTGTTTTTT. Its translation is CASSLAGSTTGELFF.

This clonotype was detected only a few times. The chain has TRBV20-1 and TRBJ2-5; 8 bases are a match to TRBD2. The CDR3 length is 18 residues. J lost 3 bases, V lost 5 bases, and 20 bases had no gene match. Germline V CDR1 and CDR2: DFQATT, SNEGSKA (reference sequence). CDR3 region: CSARPNGRLALAEETQYF. CDR3 nucleotides: TGCAGTGCTCGTCCCAATGGCCGACTAGCGTTGGCTGAAGAGACCCAGTACTTC.

The chain couples TRBV19 to TRBJ2-2, with 8 bases fitting TRBD2. With V trimmed by 3 bases and J by 7 bases, 7 bases remained unmatched. Germline lookup yields CDR1 LNHDA and CDR2 SQIVND (reference sequence). CDR3 size: 15 residues. CDR3 bases: TGTGCCAGTAGTATCTCTAGCGGGTGGGGCGGGGAGCTGTTTTTT. Translating gives CASSISSGWGGELFF.

In its sample, this clonotype was seen a few times. The chain has TRBV19 and TRBJ1-5; D is perhaps TRBD1 (5 bases). Germline loops: CDR1 LNHDA, CDR2 SQIVND (reference sequence). The CDR3 loop spans 14 amino acids. V was trimmed by 3 bases and J by 5 bases, leaving 11 bases between them. This CDR3 is CASSMWGGDQPQHF. The DNA of the CDR3 is TGTGCCAGTAGTATGTGGGGGGGAGATCAGCCCCAGCATTTT.

This clonotype was seen once. The CDR3 nucleotides read TGTGCCAGTAGTATGTTAGTGGGACAGGGGAATCAGCCCCAGCATTTT. It codes for CASSMLVGQGNQPQHF. V gene TRBV19 combines with J gene TRBJ1-5; TRBD1 matches 10 bases. This CDR3 region has 16 residues. The V and J ends lost 3 bases and 4 bases, in that order; junction bases with no gene match: 6. Germline lookup yields CDR1 LNHDA and CDR2 SQIVND (reference sequence).

The rearrangement links TRBV18 to TRBJ1-1; possible D gene TRBD1, 6 bases. The V gene's germline CDR1 is KGHSH and CDR2 LQKENI. This CDR3 spans 15 amino acids. V lost 5 bases to trimming and J lost 0 bases, with 13 bases between them. CDR3 nucleotide sequence: TGTGCCAGCTCAGAACAGGGAGCCATGAACACTGAAGCTTTCTTT. Translated, it gives CASSEQGAMNTEAFF.

In its sample, this clonotype was seen a few times. CDR3 in amino acids: CATSDLRGRLAPGDTQYF. Written as DNA, the CDR3 is TGTGCCACCAGTGATTTGCGGGGAAGACTAGCCCCGGGGGATACGCAGTATTTT. V usage is TRBV24-1 and J usage is TRBJ2-3; 7 nucleotides match TRBD2. The CDR3 totals 18 residues. V was pared by 0 bases and J by 6 bases, with 14 bases of the junction left unmatched. Germline loops: CDR1 KGHDR, CDR2 SFDVKD.

Worth noting for this clonotype: One junction end disagrees with the germline gene, perhaps due to a read error. The chain links TRBV20-1 to TRBJ1-6; possibly TRBD1 for D (6 bases). CDR1 is DFQATT and CDR2 is SNEGSKA in the germline V gene (reference sequence). The CDR3 has 13 residues. CDR3 sequence reads: CSTAGTHSPSVIF. The CDR3 nucleotides read TGCAGTACGGCTGGGACACACTCACCCTCCGTAATCTTT.

The V and J genes are TRBV6-1 and TRBJ2-5; no clear D gene. This CDR3 has 13 residues. The germline V and J ends were trimmed by 3 bases and 1 base, with 6 bases remaining between them. Germline V gene sequence: CDR1 MNHNS, CDR2 SASEGT. The chain's CDR3 is CASSDGFQETQYF. As DNA, the CDR3 is TGTGCCAGCAGTGACGGATTCCAAGAGACCCAGTACTTC.

V is TRBV7-2 and J is TRBJ2-7; tentatively, D is TRBD1 (5 bases). Germline CDR1 is SGHTA and CDR2 is FQGNSA. The CDR3 is 15 residues long. The ends were cut back, 5 bases at V and 6 bases at J, with 20 bases in the middle. CDR3 bases: TGTGCCAGCAGCACCCAGACAGCCCGATCTGGCGAGCAGTACTTC. This translates into CASSTQTARSGEQYF.

The CDR3 sequence: CASSFLGQGDTEAFF. The CDR3 DNA reads TGTGCCAGCAGTTTCTTGGGACAGGGGGACACTGAAGCTTTCTTT. The rearrangement uses TRBV27 and TRBJ1-1, with TRBD1 matching over 11 bases. V lost 3 bases and J lost 3; bases outside the gene matches: 3. This CDR3 is built from 15 residues. Germline V gene sequence: CDR1 MNHEY, CDR2 SMNVEV (reference sequence).

The chain joins TRBV15 to TRBJ2-5, with 10 positions matching TRBD2. CDR1 is LNHNV, CDR2 YYDKDF, per germline (reference sequence). This CDR3 spans 16 amino acids. V lost 1 base, J lost 2 bases, and 4 bases stayed unmatched. The CDR3 DNA reads TGTGCCACCAGCAGAGGCGAGCGGGGGGGTCAAGAGACCCAGTACTTC. It codes for CATSRGERGGQETQYF.

The chain has TRBV18 and TRBJ1-1, with D unresolved. With 5 bases removed from V and 0 bases from J, the gap between germline ends came to 7 bases. The CDR3 has 13 residues. The germline V gene has CDR1 KGHSH and CDR2 LQKENI. The CDR3 bases are TGTGCCAGCTCATCCCAGTTGAACACTGAAGCTTTCTTT. Amino acids: CASSSQLNTEAFF. Based on the CDR3 plus reference TRBV18 and TRBJ1-1, the full variable domain is NAGVMQNPRHLVRRRGQEARLRCSPMKGHSHVYWYRQLPEEGLKFMVYLQKENIIDESGMPKERFSAEFPKEGPSILRIQQVVRGDSAAYFCASSSQLNTEAFFGQGTRLTVV.

V is TRBV7-9 and J is TRBJ2-5, with unresolved D. Looked up from germline, CDR1 is SEHNR and CDR2 is FQNEAQ (reference sequence). The length of the CDR3 is 15 residues. Trimming left V 2 bases short and J 1 base short, with 11 bases between. In nucleotides, the CDR3 is TGTGCCAGCAGCTTATTCCAAACTACCCAAGAGACCCAGTACTTC. It translates to CASSLFQTTQETQYF.

The genes are TRBV27 and TRBJ1-1, with 7 positions matching TRBD1. Per germline, CDR1 MNHEY and CDR2 SMNVEV (reference sequence). This CDR3 comprises 13 residues. Germline trimming cut 4 bases from V and 4 bases from J; bases unmatched to any gene: 3. Here the CDR3 reads CASSYRGRTEAFF. The CDR3 DNA sequence: TGTGCCAGCAGTTACAGGGGCCGCACTGAAGCTTTCTTT.

This clonotype was recorded once. The chain links TRBV7-3 to TRBJ1-1; tentative D call: TRBD1 (5 bases). The V end lost 2 bases, the J end lost 3 bases, and 7 bases lay between the germline ends. The CDR3 is made up of 13 amino acids. Germline CDR1 reads SGHTA; CDR2 reads FQGTGA. Written as DNA, the CDR3 is TGTGCCAGCAGCTTAGGGGGAGACACTGAAGCTTTCTTT. It is translated as CASSLGGDTEAFF.

The chain joins TRBV5-4 to TRBJ2-3, with a weak D call TRBD2 (7 bases). The CDR3 covers 17 residues. Germline values: CDR1 SGHNT, CDR2 YYREEE (reference sequence). V was pared by 0 bases and J by 5 bases, with 19 bases between. The CDR3 sequence: CASSLAGGTPPGDTQYF. The CDR3 DNA reads as TGTGCCAGCAGCTTGGCCGGGGGGACACCCCCCGGAGATACGCAGTATTTT.